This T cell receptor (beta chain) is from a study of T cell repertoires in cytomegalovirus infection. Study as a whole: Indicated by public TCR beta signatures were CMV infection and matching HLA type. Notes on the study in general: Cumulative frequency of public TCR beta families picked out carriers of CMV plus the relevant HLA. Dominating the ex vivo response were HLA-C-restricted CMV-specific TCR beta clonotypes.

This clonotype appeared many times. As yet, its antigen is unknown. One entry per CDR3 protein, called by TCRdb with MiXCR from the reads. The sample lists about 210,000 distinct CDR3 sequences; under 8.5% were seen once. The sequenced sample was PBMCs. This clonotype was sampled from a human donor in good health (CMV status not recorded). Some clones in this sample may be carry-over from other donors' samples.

The CDR3 reads CASSLTAVNIQYF. Written as DNA, the CDR3 is TGTGCCAGCAGTTTAACGGCTGTAAACATTCAGTACTTC. The rearrangement joins TRBV28 to TRBJ2-4; D gene uncertain. CDR1 is MDHEN and CDR2 is SYDVKM in the germline V gene. V was cut by 2 bases and J by 6 bases, with 8 bases left in between. This CDR3 contains 13 residues. The complete variable domain, with remaining parts taken from reference TRBV28 and TRBJ2-4, reads DVKVTQSSRYLVKRTGEKVFLECVQDMDHENMFWYRQDPGLGLRLIYFSYDVKMKEKGDIPEGYSVSREKKERFSLILESASTNQTSMYLCASSLTAVNIQYFGAGTRLSVL.